This TCR beta chain was observed in a study of metastatic and nonmetastatic thyroid tumors. Notes on the study in general: Relative to benign nodules, malignant thyroid tumors were reportedly characterized by significantly elevated TCR beta diversity in blood and tumor.

For this clone: Its antigen is not known. A junction end diverges from the germline sequence, so it may reflect a read error.

All patients were treatment-naive before thyroid surgery. TCRdb re-analyzed the PCR reads through MiXCR. In the table there are about 18,000 clones, about a third of which are singletons. The CDR3 is 16 residues long. Germline V CDR1 and CDR2: LNHDA, SQIVND (reference sequence). The chain has TRBV19 and TRBJ2-1; 10 bases line up with TRBD2. This receptor was obtained from a male donor with papillary thyroid cancer or a benign thyroid nodule (not recorded which). Some clones in this sample may be carry-over from other donors' samples. Sequenced: tumor tissue. CDR3 DNA: TGTGCCAGTAGTGCCCCCGAAGCGGGAGGGTGGGATGATCAGTTCTTC. This sequence encodes CASSAPEAGGWDDQFF.